Here is one T cell receptor beta chain with its context. TCRdb fed the PCR reads into MiXCR, producing one record per CDR3 protein. This sample has roughly 10,000 distinct CDR3 sequences; roughly a quarter occur once, and the top ten carry 9.3%. The data stem from a study of immune characterization of retroperitoneal liposarcoma. This TCR was sampled from a female donor with retroperitoneal liposarcoma. The sample comprised tumor tissue.

The CDR3, as DNA: TGTGCCAGCTCCACAAAGGCCGGGGAGACTGAAGCTTTCTTT. Residues: CASSTKAGETEAFF. This chain uses TRBV18 with TRBJ1-1; unclear D gene. Germline V gene lookup returns CDR1 KGHSH and CDR2 LQKENI. V was trimmed by 6 bases and J by 5 bases, leaving 16 bases between them. There are 14 residues in the CDR3.